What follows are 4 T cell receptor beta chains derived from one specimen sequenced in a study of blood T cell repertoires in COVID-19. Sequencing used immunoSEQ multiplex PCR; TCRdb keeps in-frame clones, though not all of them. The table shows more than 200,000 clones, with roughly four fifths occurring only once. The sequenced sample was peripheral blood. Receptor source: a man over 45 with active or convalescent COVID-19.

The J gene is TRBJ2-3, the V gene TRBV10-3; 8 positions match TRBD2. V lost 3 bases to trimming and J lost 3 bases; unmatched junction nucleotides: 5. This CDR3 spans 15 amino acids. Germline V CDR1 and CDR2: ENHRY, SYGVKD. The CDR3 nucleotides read TGTGCCATCAGTGATGGGCGGGGGGTAACAGATACGCAGTATTTT. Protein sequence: CAISDGRGVTDTQYF.

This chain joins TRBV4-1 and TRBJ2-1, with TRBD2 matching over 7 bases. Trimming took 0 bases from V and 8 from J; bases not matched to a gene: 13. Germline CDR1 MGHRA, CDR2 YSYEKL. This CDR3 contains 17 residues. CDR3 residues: CASSQDKWPGRVDEQFF. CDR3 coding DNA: TGCGCCAGCAGCCAAGATAAGTGGCCAGGGAGGGTCGATGAGCAGTTCTTC.

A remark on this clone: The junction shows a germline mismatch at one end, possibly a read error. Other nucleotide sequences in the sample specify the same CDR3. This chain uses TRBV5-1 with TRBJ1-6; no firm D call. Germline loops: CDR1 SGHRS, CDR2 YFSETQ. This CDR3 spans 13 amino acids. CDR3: CASSLVRNSPLHF. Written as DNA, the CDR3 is TGCGCCAGCAGCTTGGTGCGGAATTCACCTCTCCACTTT. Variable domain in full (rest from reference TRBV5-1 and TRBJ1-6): KAGVTQTPRYLIKTRGQQVTLSCSPISGHRSVSWYQQTPGQGLQFLFEYFSETQRNKGNFPGRFSGRQFSNSRSEMNVSTLELGDSALYLCASSLVRNSPLHFGNGTRLTVT.

CDR3 loop: CASSLSVNTEAFF. In nucleotides, the CDR3 is TGTGCCAGCAGCCTCTCGGTGAACACTGAAGCTTTCTTT. This chain links TRBV5-4 with TRBJ1-1; D uncertain. Trimming took off 4 bases at V and 0 bases at J, with 7 bases between the two ends. Germline V lookup: CDR1 SGHNT, CDR2 YYREEE (reference sequence). This CDR3 is 13 amino acids long.